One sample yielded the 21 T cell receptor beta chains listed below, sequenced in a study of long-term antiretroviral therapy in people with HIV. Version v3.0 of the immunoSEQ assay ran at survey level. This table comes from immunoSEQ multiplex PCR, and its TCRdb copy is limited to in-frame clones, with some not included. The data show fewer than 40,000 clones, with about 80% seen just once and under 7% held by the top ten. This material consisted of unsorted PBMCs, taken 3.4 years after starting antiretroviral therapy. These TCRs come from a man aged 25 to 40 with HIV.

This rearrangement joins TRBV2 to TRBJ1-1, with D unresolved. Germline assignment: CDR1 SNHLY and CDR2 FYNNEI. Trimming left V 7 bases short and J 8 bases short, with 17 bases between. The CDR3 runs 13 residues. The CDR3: CASKEGRLFEAFF. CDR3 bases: TGTGCCAGCAAGGAGGGCAGGCTCTTCGAAGCTTTCTTT.

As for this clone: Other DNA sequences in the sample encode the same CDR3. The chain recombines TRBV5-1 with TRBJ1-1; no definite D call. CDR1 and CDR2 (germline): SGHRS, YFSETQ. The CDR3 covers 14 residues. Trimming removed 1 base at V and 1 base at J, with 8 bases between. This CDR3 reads CASSLQGRNTEAFF. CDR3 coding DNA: TGCGCCAGCAGCTTGCAAGGTAGGAACACTGAAGCTTTCTTT.

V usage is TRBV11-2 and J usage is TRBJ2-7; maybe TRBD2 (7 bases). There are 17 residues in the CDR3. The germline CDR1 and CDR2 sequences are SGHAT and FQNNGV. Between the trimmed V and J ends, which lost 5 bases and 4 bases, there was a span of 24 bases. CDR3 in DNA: TGTGCCAGCAGCCCTGTTGGGGGGGGCGTTGGGGGATACGAGCAGTACTTC. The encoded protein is CASSPVGGGVGGYEQYF.

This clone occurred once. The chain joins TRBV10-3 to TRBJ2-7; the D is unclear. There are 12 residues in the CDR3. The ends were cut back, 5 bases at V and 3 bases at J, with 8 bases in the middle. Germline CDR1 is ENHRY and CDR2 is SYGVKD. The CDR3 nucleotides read TGTGCCATCAGTAATCGAAACTACGAGCAGTACTTC. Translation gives CAISNRNYEQYF.

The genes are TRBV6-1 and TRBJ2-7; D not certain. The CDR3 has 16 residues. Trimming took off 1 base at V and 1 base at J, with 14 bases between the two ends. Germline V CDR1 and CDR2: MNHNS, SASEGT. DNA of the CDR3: TGTGCCAGCAGTGAAGGGGCACACTCCTCTTCCTACGAGCAGTACTTC. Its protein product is CASSEGAHSSSYEQYF.

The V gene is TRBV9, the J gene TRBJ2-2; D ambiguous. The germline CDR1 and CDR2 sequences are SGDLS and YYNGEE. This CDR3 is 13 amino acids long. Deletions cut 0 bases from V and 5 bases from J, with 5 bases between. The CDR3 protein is CASSVVLTGELFF. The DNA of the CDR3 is TGTGCCAGCAGCGTAGTTCTTACCGGGGAGCTGTTTTTT.

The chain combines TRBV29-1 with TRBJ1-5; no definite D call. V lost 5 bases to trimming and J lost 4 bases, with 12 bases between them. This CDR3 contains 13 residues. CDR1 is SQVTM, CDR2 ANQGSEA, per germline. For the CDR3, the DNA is TGCAGCGTTTTATGGGGAGTTAATCAGCCCCAGCATTTT. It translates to CSVLWGVNQPQHF.

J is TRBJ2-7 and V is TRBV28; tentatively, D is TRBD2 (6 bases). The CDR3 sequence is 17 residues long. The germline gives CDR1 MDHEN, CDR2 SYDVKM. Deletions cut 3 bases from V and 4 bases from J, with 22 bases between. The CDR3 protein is CASSFPFNTRDLYEQYF. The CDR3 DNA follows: TGTGCCAGCAGTTTCCCTTTCAATACGCGGGATCTGTACGAGCAGTACTTC.

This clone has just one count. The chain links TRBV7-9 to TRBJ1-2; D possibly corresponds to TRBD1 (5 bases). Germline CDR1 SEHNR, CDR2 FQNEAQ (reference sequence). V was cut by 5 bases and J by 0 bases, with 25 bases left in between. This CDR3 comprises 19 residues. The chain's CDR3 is CASSGPTPPGRPTNYGYTF. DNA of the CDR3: TGTGCCAGCAGCGGACCGACTCCACCGGGGCGACCAACTAACTATGGCTACACCTTC.

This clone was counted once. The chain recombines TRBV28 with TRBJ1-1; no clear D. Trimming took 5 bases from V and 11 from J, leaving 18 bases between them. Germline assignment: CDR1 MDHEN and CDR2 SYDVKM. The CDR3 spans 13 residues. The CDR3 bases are TGTGCCAGCAGTCCCGACGAACGAGTTGGCGCTTTCTTT. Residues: CASSPDERVGAFF.

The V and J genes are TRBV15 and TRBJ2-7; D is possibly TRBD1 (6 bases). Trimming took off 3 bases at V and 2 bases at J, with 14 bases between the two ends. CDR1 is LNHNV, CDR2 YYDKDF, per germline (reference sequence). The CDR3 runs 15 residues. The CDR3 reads CATSRETGSAYEQYF. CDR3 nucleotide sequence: TGTGCCACCAGCAGGGAAACAGGGTCTGCCTACGAGCAGTACTTC.

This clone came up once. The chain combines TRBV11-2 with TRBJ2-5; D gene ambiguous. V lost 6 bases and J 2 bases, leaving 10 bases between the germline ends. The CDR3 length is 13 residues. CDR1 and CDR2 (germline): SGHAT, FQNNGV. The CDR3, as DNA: TGTGCCAGCAGGGCTCTAGGGCAAGAGACCCAGTACTTC. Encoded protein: CASRALGQETQYF.

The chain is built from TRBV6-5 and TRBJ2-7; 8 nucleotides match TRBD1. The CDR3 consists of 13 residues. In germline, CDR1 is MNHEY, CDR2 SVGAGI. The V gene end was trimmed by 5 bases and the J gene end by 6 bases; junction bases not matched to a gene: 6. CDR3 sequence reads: CASSTPGGSEQYF. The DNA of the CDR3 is TGTGCCAGCAGTACCCCAGGGGGCAGCGAGCAGTACTTC.

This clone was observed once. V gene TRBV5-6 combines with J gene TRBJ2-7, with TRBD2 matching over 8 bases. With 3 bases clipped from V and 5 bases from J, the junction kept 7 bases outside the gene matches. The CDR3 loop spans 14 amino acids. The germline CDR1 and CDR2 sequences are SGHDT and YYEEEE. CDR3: CASSYSGTGDEQYF. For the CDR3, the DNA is TGTGCCAGCAGCTATAGCGGGACCGGAGACGAGCAGTACTTC.

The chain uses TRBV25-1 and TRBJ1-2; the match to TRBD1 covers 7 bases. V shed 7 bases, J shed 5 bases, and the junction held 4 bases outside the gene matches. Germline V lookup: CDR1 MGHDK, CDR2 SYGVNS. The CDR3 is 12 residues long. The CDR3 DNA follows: TGTGCCAGCACGGACAGGAATTATGGCTACACCTTC. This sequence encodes CASTDRNYGYTF.

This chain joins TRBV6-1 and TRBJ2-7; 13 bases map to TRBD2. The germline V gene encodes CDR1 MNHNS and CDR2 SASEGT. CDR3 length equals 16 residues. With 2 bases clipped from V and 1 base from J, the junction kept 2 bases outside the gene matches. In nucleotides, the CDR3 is TGTGCCAGCAGTGAAAGACTAGCGGGAGGTTCCTACGAGCAGTACTTC. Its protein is CASSERLAGGSYEQYF.

The CDR3 sequence is CASSPGRQGGSETQYF. CDR3 nucleotide sequence: TGTGCCAGCAGCCCAGGTCGACAGGGGGGTTCAGAGACCCAGTACTTC. The chain has TRBV9 and TRBJ2-5; 9 bases fit TRBD1. In germline, CDR1 is SGDLS, CDR2 YYNGEE. Losses at the gene ends were 4 bases for V and 4 bases for J; bases not matched to a gene: 11. The CDR3 covers 16 residues.

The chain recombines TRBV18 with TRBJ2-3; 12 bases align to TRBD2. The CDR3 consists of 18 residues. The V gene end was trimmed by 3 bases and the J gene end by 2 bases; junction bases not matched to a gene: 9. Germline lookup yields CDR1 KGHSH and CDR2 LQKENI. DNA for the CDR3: TGTGCCAGCTCACCCCTAGAGACTAGCGGGAGTTTCACAGATACGCAGTATTTT. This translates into CASSPLETSGSFTDTQYF.

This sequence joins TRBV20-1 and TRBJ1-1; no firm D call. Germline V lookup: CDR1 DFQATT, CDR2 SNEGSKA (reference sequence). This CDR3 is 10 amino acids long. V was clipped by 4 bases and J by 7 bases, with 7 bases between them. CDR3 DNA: TGCAGTGCTATTAGGGATGAAGCTTTCTTT. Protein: CSAIRDEAFF.

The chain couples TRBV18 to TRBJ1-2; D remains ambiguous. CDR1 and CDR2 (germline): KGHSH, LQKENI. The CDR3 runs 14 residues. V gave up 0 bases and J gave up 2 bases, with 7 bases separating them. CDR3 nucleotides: TGTGCCAGCTCACCACCGGTGGGAAACTATGGCTACACCTTC. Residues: CASSPPVGNYGYTF. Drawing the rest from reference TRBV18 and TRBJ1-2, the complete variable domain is NAGVMQNPRHLVRRRGQEARLRCSPMKGHSHVYWYRQLPEEGLKFMVYLQKENIIDESGMPKERFSAEFPKEGPSILRIQQVVRGDSAAYFCASSPPVGNYGYTFGSGTRLTVV.

The chain's CDR3 is CASSFAPGTSGRDEQFF. For the CDR3, the DNA is TGTGCCAGCAGTTTTGCCCCCGGGACTAGCGGGAGGGATGAGCAGTTCTTC. The chain links TRBV28 to TRBJ2-1; 16 bases fit TRBD2. This CDR3 comprises 17 residues. Unmatched junction bases numbered 7, after V lost 3 bases and J lost 8 bases. CDR1 and CDR2 from the germline V gene are MDHEN and SYDVKM.